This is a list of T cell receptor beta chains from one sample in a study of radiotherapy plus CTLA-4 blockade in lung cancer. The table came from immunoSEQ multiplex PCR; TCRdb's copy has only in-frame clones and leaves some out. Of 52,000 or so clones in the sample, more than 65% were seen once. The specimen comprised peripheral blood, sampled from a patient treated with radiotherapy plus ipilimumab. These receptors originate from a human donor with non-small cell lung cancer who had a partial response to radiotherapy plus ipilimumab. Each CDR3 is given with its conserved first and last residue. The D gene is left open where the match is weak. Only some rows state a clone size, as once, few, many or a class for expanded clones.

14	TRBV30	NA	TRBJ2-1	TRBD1	CAWTPGTGYNEQFF	TGTGCCTGGACCCCCGGGACAGGGTACAATGAGCAGTTCTTC
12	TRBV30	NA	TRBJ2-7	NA	CAWKDSPYEQYF	TGTGCCTGGAAGGACAGCCCCTACGAGCAGTACTTC
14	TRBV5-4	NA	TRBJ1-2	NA	CASSLWGRSDGYTF	TGTGCCAGCAGCTTGTGGGGCAGGTCGGATGGCTACACCTTC
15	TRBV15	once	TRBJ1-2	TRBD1	CATSGGQAFNYGYTF	TGTGCCACCAGCGGCGGACAGGCTTTTAACTATGGCTACACCTTC
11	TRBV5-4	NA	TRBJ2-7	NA	CASSFDREQYF	TGTGCCAGCAGCTTCGACAGGGAGCAGTACTTC
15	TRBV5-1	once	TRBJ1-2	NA	CASSLEDGVVYGYTF	TGCGCCAGCAGCTTGGAGGACGGGGTGGTCTATGGCTACACCTTC
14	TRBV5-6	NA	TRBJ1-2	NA	CASFTLGGNYGYTF	TGTGCCAGCTTCACTCTGGGGGGTAACTATGGCTACACCTTC
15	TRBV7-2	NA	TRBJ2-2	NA	CASSQGRRDTGELFF	TGTGCCAGCAGCCAGGGACGGAGGGACACCGGGGAGCTGTTTTTT
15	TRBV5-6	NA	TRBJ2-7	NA	CASSWNRAEGGEQYF	TGTGCCAGCAGCTGGAACCGGGCCGAAGGGGGCGAGCAGTACTTC
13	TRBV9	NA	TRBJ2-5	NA	CASSVGGRETQYF	TGTGCCAGCAGCGTAGGGGGGAGGGAGACCCAGTACTTC
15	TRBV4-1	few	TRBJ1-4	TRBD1	CASSQETGGFEKLFF	TGCGCCAGCAGCCAAGAAACAGGGGGCTTTGAAAAACTGTTTTTT
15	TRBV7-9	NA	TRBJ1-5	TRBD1	CASSVISGGYQPQHF	TGTGCCAGCAGCGTTATATCAGGGGGGTATCAGCCCCAGCATTTT
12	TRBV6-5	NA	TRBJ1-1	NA	CASSYRAGVAFF	TGTGCCAGCAGTTACAGGGCGGGGGTAGCTTTCTTT
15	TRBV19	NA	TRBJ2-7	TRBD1	CASSTPGTGGNEQYF	TGTGCCAGTAGTACCCCCGGGACAGGGGGCAACGAGCAGTACTTC
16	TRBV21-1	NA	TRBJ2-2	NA	CASSKDRGPNTGELFF	TGTGCCAGCAGCAAAGACAGGGGACCGAACACCGGGGAGCTGTTTTTT
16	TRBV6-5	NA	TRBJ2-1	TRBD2	CASSYLTSGENNEQFF	TGTGCCAGCAGTTACCTGACTAGCGGGGAAAACAATGAGCAGTTCTTC
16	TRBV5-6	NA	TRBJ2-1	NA	CASSLGSMSSYNEQFF	TGTGCCAGCAGCTTGGGCTCTATGAGCTCCTACAATGAGCAGTTCTTC
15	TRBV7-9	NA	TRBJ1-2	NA	CASSLASVNNYGYTF	TGTGCCAGCAGCTTAGCGTCAGTTAATAACTATGGCTACACCTTC
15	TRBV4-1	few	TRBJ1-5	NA	CASSQDEPGNQPQHF	TGCGCCAGCAGCCAAGATGAGCCCGGCAATCAGCCCCAGCATTTT
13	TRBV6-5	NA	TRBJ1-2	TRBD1	CASIGWDRGPYTF	TGTGCCAGCATCGGTTGGGACAGGGGGCCCTACACCTTC
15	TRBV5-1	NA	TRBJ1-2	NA	CASSLMAGNDYGYTF	TGCGCCAGCAGCTTGATGGCAGGGAACGACTATGGCTACACCTTC
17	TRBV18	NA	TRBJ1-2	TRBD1	CASSPQRTGASNYGYTF	TGTGCCAGCTCACCACAGAGGACAGGGGCTTCTAACTATGGCTACACCTTC
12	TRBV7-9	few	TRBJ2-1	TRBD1	CASSHDRVEQFF	TGTGCCAGCAGCCATGACAGGGTTGAGCAGTTCTTC
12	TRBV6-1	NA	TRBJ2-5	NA	CASSVLEETQYF	TGTGCCAGCAGTGTCCTCGAAGAGACCCAGTACTTC